The 8 T cell receptor beta chains below all came from one sample that was sequenced in a study of metastatic and nonmetastatic thyroid tumors (TCRdb year 2020). Library prep was done by PCR. TCRdb records Illumina HiSeq 4000 as the sequencer. TCRdb trimmed public reads at Q25 via fastp, called clones via MiXCR and kept in-frame beta chains. The sample yields about 6,000 clones; 30% to 35% were counted once. Of the sample, around 18% is held by the ten largest clones. None of the patients had been given any treatment before thyroid surgery. What was sequenced was adjacent normal tissue. These TCRs come from a female donor with papillary thyroid cancer or a benign thyroid nodule (not recorded which). Some clones in this sample may be carry-over from other donors' samples.

This clone came up a few times. The chain carries TRBV6-2 or TRBV6-3 and TRBJ2-6, with D perhaps assigned TRBD1 or TRBD2 (5 bases each). V gave up 2 bases and J gave up 1 base, with 9 bases separating them. CDR3 size: 16 residues. From germline, CDR1 is MNHEY and CDR2 SVGEGT. The CDR3 reads CASSYTGGSGANVLTF. In DNA form, the CDR3 reads TGTGCCAGCAGTTACACAGGAGGATCTGGGGCCAACGTCCTGACTTTC.

Sample share makes this clone medium-sized (0.01 to 0.1%). The CDR3 DNA sequence: TGTGCCAGCAGCCAAGTGTGGGATCCTACATTGTACTTC. This gives the protein CASSQVWDPTLYF. V and J are TRBV3-1 and TRBJ2-7; D is unclear. This CDR3 contains 13 residues. The V end was cut by 1 base, the J end by 12 bases, with 16 bases between. The germline gives CDR1 LGHDT, CDR2 YNNKEL (reference sequence).

This chain uses TRBV19 with TRBJ1-2, with 10 positions matching TRBD1. There are 14 residues in the CDR3. V lost 9 bases and J lost 6; bases outside the gene matches: 10. Germline CDR1 reads LNHDA; CDR2 reads SQIVND (reference sequence). The CDR3 region is CASGLDRGIDGYTF. The CDR3, as DNA: TGTGCCAGCGGATTGGACAGGGGGATCGATGGCTACACCTTC.

This clone has at least ten counts. The chain has TRBV3-1 and TRBJ2-5, with a weak D call TRBD1 (6 bases). Trimming took 4 bases from V and 3 from J, leaving 12 bases between them. Looked up from germline, CDR1 is LGHDT and CDR2 is YNNKEL (reference sequence). This CDR3 has 14 residues. The CDR3 DNA follows: TGTGCCAGCAGCCCTCACACAGGGAAAGAGACCCAGTACTTC. Its protein is CASSPHTGKETQYF.

For the CDR3, the DNA is TGCAGTCCATCGACGGATCTCAACCGGTTCTTC. This gives the protein CSPSTDLNRFF. The chain has TRBV20-1 and TRBJ2-1, with D hard to call. Germline assignment: CDR1 DFQATT and CDR2 SNEGSKA (reference sequence). The CDR3 covers 11 residues. V was cut by 8 bases and J by 15 bases, with 20 bases left in between.

The chain combines TRBV6-5 with TRBJ2-7; 9 bases match TRBD2. Germline assignment: CDR1 MNHEY and CDR2 SVGAGI. Trimming cost V 5 bases and J 5 bases; bases outside gene matches: 13. This CDR3 comprises 16 residues. The chain's CDR3 is CASSHPLSGSNNEQYF. CDR3 coding DNA: TGTGCCAGCAGTCACCCTCTTAGCGGGAGCAACAACGAGCAGTACTTC.

This clone was seen a handful of times. Relative to the germline gene, one junction end is altered; a read error may explain this. Here the CDR3 reads CASTEINTGDLLF. CDR3 sequence (DNA): TGTGCCAGCACCGAGATAAACACCGGGGATCTGCTTTTT. The V gene is TRBV6-1, the J gene TRBJ2-2; a weak D match, TRBD2 (5 bases). Germline CDR1 reads MNHNS; CDR2 reads SASEGT. The CDR3 is 13 amino acids.

The chain joins TRBV11-2 to TRBJ1-6; 7 bases line up with TRBD1. With 1 base clipped from V and 9 bases from J, the junction kept 15 bases outside the gene matches. The CDR3 sequence is 18 residues long. Germline V CDR1 and CDR2: SGHAT, FQNNGV. In DNA, the CDR3 is TGTGCCAGCAGCTTAGTAACTCCTGAGACAGGGAGGTTTTCACCCCTCCACTTT. This gives the protein CASSLVTPETGRFSPLHF. Full variable domain (remainder filled in from reference TRBV11-2 and TRBJ1-6): EAGVAQSPRYKIIEKRQSVAFWCNPISGHATLYWYQQILGQGPKLLIQFQNNGVVDDSQLPKDRFSAERLKGVDSTLKIQPAKLEDSAVYLCASSLVTPETGRFSPLHFGNGTRLTVT.